This T cell receptor beta chain is from a study of Ad26.COV2.S vaccination and SARS-CoV-2 variants. Study overall: Dosing was one shot or two shots 56 days apart.

This clone appeared a single time. This CDR3 is also generated by other DNA sequences in the sample. The repertoire was sequenced with immunoSEQ multiplex PCR; TCRdb's copy has only in-frame clones and lacks some. Of around 420,000 clones listed, 88% were seen once; the top ten hold approximately 4%. The treatment denotes: 15 to 20 received Ad26.COV2.S at low or high dose, single or two shots; roughly five received placebo; per-sample allocation not given. The samples were gathered on day 63 after the first injection of vaccine or placebo. This clonotype originated in a person between 18 and 60 years old who received the Ad26.COV2.S COVID-19 vaccine or a placebo. The material sequenced was peripheral blood, taken in a trial of Ad26.COV2.S vaccine versus placebo.

This CDR3 is CASSLRSYEQYF. Here the CDR3 DNA reads TGTGCCAGCAGTTTGCGATCCTACGAGCAGTACTTC. The chain recombines TRBV28 with TRBJ2-7; no clear D gene. The germline V and J ends were trimmed by 3 bases and 1 base, with 4 bases remaining between them. The germline gives CDR1 MDHEN, CDR2 SYDVKM. The CDR3 extends over 12 amino acids.